The next 10 T cell receptor beta chains were all read from a single sample in a study of PD-L1 blockade in urothelial cancer. Time point in this sample: pretreatment peripheral blood. The data were produced by immunoSEQ multiplex PCR, yet TCRdb's version contains in-frame clones alone and is incomplete. The repertoire includes 80,000 to 90,000 clones, around 85% of them detected once, and 14% sits in the top ten. The input for sequencing was PBMCs, taken around atezolizumab (anti-PD-L1) treatment. The origin of the receptors is a man aged 55-75 years with urothelial cancer.

The rearrangement uses TRBV9 and TRBJ1-4, with 9 positions matching TRBD1. V lost 4 bases, J lost 8 bases, and 3 bases stayed unmatched. Germline V gene sequence: CDR1 SGDLS, CDR2 YYNGEE. The CDR3 has 13 residues. The CDR3 DNA reads as TGTGCCAGCAGCTTCGGGACAGGGGAAAAACTGTTTTTT. Translated, it gives CASSFGTGEKLFF.

The CDR3 reads CATRGPAGTGELFF. CDR3 coding DNA: TGTGCCACCAGGGGCCCCGCGGGGACCGGGGAGCTGTTTTTT. V gene TRBV6-1 combines with J gene TRBJ2-2, with D perhaps TRBD1 or TRBD2 (6 bases each). Trimming shortened V by 10 bases and J by 5 bases, and 17 bases separated the two germline ends. This CDR3 is built from 14 residues. The germline CDR1 and CDR2 sequences are MNHNS and SASEGT.

This rearrangement joins TRBV7-3 to TRBJ2-3; a possible D gene is TRBD2 (6 bases). The ends were cut back, 6 bases at V and 1 base at J, with 14 bases in the middle. The CDR3 spans 15 residues. From germline, CDR1 is SGHTA and CDR2 FQGTGA. The CDR3 reads CASSQALAGTDTQYF. CDR3 DNA: TGTGCCAGCAGTCAAGCACTAGCAGGCACAGATACGCAGTATTTT.

This rearrangement joins TRBV19 to TRBJ2-7, with D unresolved. There are 13 residues in the CDR3. The V gene lost 5 bases and the J gene lost 2 bases, with 10 bases spanning the gap. Germline V lookup: CDR1 LNHDA, CDR2 SQIVND (reference sequence). The CDR3 loop is CASSGLRTYEQYF. CDR3 DNA: TGTGCCAGTAGTGGGCTCCGTACCTACGAGCAGTACTTC.

The chain uses TRBV2 and TRBJ1-5; D may be TRBD1 (5 bases). Trimming stripped 3 bases from V and 4 bases from J, with 10 bases between. The CDR3 length is 14 residues. From germline, CDR1 is SNHLY and CDR2 FYNNEI. The CDR3 bases are TGTGCCAGCAGTGAGGTTTCAGGGAATCAGCCCCAGCATTTT. Protein product: CASSEVSGNQPQHF. Supplemented by reference TRBV2 and TRBJ1-5, the full variable domain reads EPEVTQTPSHQVTQMGQEVILRCVPISNHLYFYWYRQILGQKVEFLVSFYNNEISEKSEIFDDQFSVERPDGSNFTLKIRSTKLEDSAMYFCASSEVSGNQPQHFGDGTRLSIL.

The chain recombines TRBV5-1 with TRBJ2-2, with a weak D call TRBD2 (6 bases). Germline V gives CDR1 SGHRS, CDR2 YFSETQ. The CDR3 is 16 amino acids. The V gene lost 3 bases and the J gene lost 7 bases, with 19 bases spanning the gap. CDR3 region: CASSSGRDSHLGELFF. In DNA form, the CDR3 reads TGCGCCAGCAGCTCCGGAAGGGACTCACATCTCGGGGAGCTGTTTTTT.

This clone was seen just once. The V gene is TRBV10-2, the J gene TRBJ2-3, with 9 bases aligning to TRBD2. After removal of 0 bases from V and 2 bases from J, the junction contained 6 bases not matched to a gene. The CDR3 is made up of 17 amino acids. Germline V CDR1 and CDR2: WSHSY, SAAADI. The CDR3 protein is CASSESGGRGATDTQYF. For the CDR3, the DNA is TGCGCCAGCAGTGAGTCGGGCGGGAGGGGGGCCACAGATACGCAGTATTTT.

CDR3 protein: CSVEGGTGSGYTF. DNA of the CDR3: TGCAGCGTTGAGGGCGGGACAGGCAGTGGCTACACCTTC. This chain connects TRBV29-1 to TRBJ1-2; 8 nucleotides align to TRBD1. Germline V gene sequence: CDR1 SQVTM, CDR2 ANQGSEA. J lost 7 bases, V lost 3 bases, and 7 bases had no gene match. This CDR3 is 13 amino acids long.

The CDR3 bases are TGCGCCAGCAGCTTGAATTGGGGGGGGTCCTACGAGCAGTACTTC. Translating gives CASSLNWGGSYEQYF. V and J are TRBV5-1 and TRBJ2-7, with 7 nucleotides matching TRBD2. V lost 1 base to trimming and J lost 1 base; unmatched junction nucleotides: 5. The CDR3 loop spans 15 amino acids. Germline-derived CDR1 and CDR2 are SGHRS and YFSETQ.

The table lists this clone with a few counts. The chain is built from TRBV4-3 and TRBJ2-6; 8 bases line up with TRBD1. With 0 bases clipped from V and 1 base from J, the junction kept 2 bases outside the gene matches. Per the germline V gene, CDR1 is LGHNA and CDR2 is YSLEER. CDR3 size: 17 residues. CDR3 protein: CASSQDTGGSGANVLTF. CDR3 sequence (DNA): TGCGCCAGCAGCCAAGATACAGGGGGGTCTGGGGCCAACGTCCTGACTTTC.